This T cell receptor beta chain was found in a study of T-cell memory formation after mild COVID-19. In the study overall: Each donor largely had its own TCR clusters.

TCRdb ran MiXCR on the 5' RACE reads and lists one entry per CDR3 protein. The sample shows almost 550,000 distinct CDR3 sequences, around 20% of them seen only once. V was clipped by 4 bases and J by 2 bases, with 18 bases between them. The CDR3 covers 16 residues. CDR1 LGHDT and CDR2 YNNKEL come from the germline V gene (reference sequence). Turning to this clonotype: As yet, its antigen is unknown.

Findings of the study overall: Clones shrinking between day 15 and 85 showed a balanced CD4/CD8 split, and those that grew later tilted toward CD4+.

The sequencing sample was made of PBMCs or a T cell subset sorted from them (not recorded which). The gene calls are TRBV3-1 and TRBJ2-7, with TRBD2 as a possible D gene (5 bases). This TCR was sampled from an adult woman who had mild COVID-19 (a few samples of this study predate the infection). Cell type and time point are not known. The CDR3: CASSRQIASHTYEQYF. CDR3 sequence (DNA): TGTGCCAGCAGCCGGCAGATAGCGTCCCATACCTACGAGCAGTACTTC.